This is a list of T cell receptor delta chains from one sample in a study of TRDV2 sequences in healthy donors. TCRdb re-called the PCR reads using CATT. The sample lists more than 2,000 delta-chain clones; roughly 65% were seen once. Sequencing was performed on Vd2+ gamma-delta T cells from blood. The receptor set was obtained from a human donor in good health. Each CDR3 is given with its conserved first and last residue. A D gene is named only where the DNA matches it firmly. Expanded clones are given a class, and other clones once, few, many or no size at all.

.	.	TRDV2	TRDJ1	TGTGCCTGTGACCACATACGGTACACCGATAAACTCATCTTT	CACDHIRYTDKLIF
few	TRDD3	TRDV2	TRDJ1	TGTGCCTGTGACCCAGTTGGGGATACCACCGATAAACTCATCTTT	CACDPVGDTTDKLIF
.	TRDD3	TRDV2	TRDJ1	TGTGCCTGTGACACCCTCCCCGTACTGGGGGATACACATAAGACCGATAAACTCATCTTT	CACDTLPVLGDTHKTDKLIF
large	.	TRDV2	TRDJ1	TGTGCCTGTGACGAAGTGGAGGGGCACCGCACCGATAAACTCATCTTT	CACDEVEGHRTDKLIF
few	TRDD3	TRDV2	TRDJ1	TGTGCCTGTGACATGGTTGCTGGGGGATATAGCGATAAACTCATCTTT	CACDMVAGGYSDKLIF
.	.	TRDV2	TRDJ1	TGTGCCTGTGACACCGTAGGGGGGAGCACCGATAAACTCATCTTT	CACDTVGGSTDKLIF
few	TRDD3	TRDV2	TRDJ1	TGTGCCTGCTCCGAAGTGGGGGACCGCCGTACCGATAAACTCATCTTT	CACSEVGDRRTDKLIF
.	TRDD3	TRDV2	TRDJ1	TGTGCCTGTGACTCCTTACTGGGGGATACGGGGTACACCGATAAACTCATCTTT	CACDSLLGDTGYTDKLIF
.	TRDD3	TRDV2	TRDJ1	TGTGCCTGTGATCAACTCCTACTGGGGGATCCGTACACCGATAAACTCATCTTT	CACDQLLLGDPYTDKLIF
.	TRDD3	TRDV2	TRDJ1	TGTGCCTGTGTCACCTTACTGGGGGACAACACCGATAAACTCATCTTT	CACVTLLGDNTDKLIF
.	TRDD3	TRDV2	TRDJ1	TGTGCCTGTGACACACTGGGGGATACGTACACCGATAAACTCATCTTT	CACDTLGDTYTDKLIF
once	.	TRDV2	TRDJ1	TGTGCCTGTGACACCCTTCGCACCGGGTTAATGAACGGTACCGATAAACTCATCTTT	CACDTLRTGLMNGTDKLIF
.	.	TRDV2	TRDJ1	TGTGCCTGTGACCCCGTGAGCGTTAGAAACGATAAACTCATCTTT	CACDPVSVRNDKLIF
.	TRDD3	TRDV2	TRDJ1	TGTGCCTGTGATCCCGTACTGGGGGAGCACCGTTACACCGATACACTCATCTTT	CACDPVLGEHRYTDTLIF
few	TRDD3	TRDV2	TRDJ3	TGTGCCTGTGACACCGTCTCCCGTACTGGGGACCCAGGATCCTGGGACACCCGACAGATGTTTTTC	CACDTVSRTGDPGSWDTRQMFF
.	TRDD3	TRDV2	TRDJ3	TGTGCCTGTGACCGCCTTCTGGTACTGGGGGACAGCTCCTGGGACACCCGACAGATGTTTTTC	CACDRLLVLGDSSWDTRQMFF
few	.	TRDV2	TRDJ1	TGTGCCTGTGACCAGCTCCTTTACACCGATAAACTCATCTTT	CACDQLLYTDKLIF
.	TRDD3	TRDV2	TRDJ1	TGTGCCTGTGACTTACTGGGGGATTCAAGCGATAAACTCATCTTT	CACDLLGDSSDKLIF
.	TRDD3	TRDV2	TRDJ1	TGTGCCTGTGACTTGCTACTGGGGGATACGAATAAACTCATCTTT	CACDLLLGDTNKLIF
.	.	TRDV2	TRDJ1	TGTGCCTGTGACACCCTCCTCGGGACCGATAAACTCATCTTT	CACDTLLGTDKLIF
large	TRDD3	TRDV2	TRDJ1	TGTGCCTTGATACCCTTGGGGGATACAAGCACCGATAAACTCATCTTT	CALIPLGDTSTDKLIF
once	.	TRDV2	TRDJ3	TGTGCCTGTGACACCTGGGGGGTCAACTCGGATAGTTCCTGGGACACCCGACAGATGTTTTTC	CACDTWGVNSDSSWDTRQMFF
few	.	TRDV2	TRDJ1	TGTGCCTGTGACAGCCTGGGGTCTTACACCGATAAACTCATCTTT	CACDSLGSYTDKLIF
.	TRDD3	TRDV2	TRDJ1	TGTGCCTGTGATCCTCTGGGGGATACGGTGAACGATAAACTCATCTTT	CACDPLGDTVNDKLIF